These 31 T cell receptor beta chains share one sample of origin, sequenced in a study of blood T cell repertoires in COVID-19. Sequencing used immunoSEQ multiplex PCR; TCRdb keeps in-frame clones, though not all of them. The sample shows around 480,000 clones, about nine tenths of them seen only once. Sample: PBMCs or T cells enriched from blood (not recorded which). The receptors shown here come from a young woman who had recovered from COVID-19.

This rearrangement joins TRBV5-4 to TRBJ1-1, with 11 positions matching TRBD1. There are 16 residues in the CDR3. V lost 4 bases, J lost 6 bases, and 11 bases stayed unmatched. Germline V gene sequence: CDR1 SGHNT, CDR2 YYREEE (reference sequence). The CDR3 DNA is TGTGCCAGCAGCGTGGGGACAGGGGGGGAAGGAGCTGAAGCTTTCTTT. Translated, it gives CASSVGTGGEGAEAFF. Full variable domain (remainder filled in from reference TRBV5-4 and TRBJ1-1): ETGVTQSPTHLIKTRGQQVTLRCSSQSGHNTVSWYQQALGQGPQFIFQYYREEENGRGNFPPRFSGLQFPNYSSELNVNALELDDSALYLCASSVGTGGEGAEAFFGQGTRLTVV.

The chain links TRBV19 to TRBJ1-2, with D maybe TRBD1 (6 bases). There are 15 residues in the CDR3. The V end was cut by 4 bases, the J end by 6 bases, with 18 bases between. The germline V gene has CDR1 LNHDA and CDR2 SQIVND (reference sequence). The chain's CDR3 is CASSTSPGTTDGYTF. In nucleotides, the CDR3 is TGTGCCAGTAGTACCTCCCCCGGGACAACGGATGGCTACACCTTC.

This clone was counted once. CDR3 sequence (DNA): TGTGCCAGCAGCCAAGTGGAAAACAGGAGGGGAAAACTGTTTTTT. Protein sequence: CASSQVENRRGKLFF. The chain couples TRBV3-1 (or the pseudogene TRBV3-2) to TRBJ1-4; maybe TRBD1 (5 bases). The CDR3 is made up of 15 amino acids. The V end was cut by 1 base, the J end by 10 bases, with 16 bases between. The germline V gene encodes CDR1 LGHDT and CDR2 YNNKEL (reference sequence).

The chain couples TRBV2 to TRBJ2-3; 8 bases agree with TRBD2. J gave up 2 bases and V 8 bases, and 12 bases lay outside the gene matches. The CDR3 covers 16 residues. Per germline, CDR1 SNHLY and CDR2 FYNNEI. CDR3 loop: CASRSGGDAFTDTQYF. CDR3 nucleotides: TGTGCCAGCCGCTCGGGGGGGGACGCGTTCACAGATACGCAGTATTTT.

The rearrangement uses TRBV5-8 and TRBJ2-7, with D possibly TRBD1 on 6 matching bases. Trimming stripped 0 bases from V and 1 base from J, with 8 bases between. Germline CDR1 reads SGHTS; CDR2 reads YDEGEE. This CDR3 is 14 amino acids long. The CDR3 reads CASSLEGQSYEQYF. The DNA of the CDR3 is TGTGCCAGCAGCTTGGAGGGACAATCCTACGAGCAGTACTTC.

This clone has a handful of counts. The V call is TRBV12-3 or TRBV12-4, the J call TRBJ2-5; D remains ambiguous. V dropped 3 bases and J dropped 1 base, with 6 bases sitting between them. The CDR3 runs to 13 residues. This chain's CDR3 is CASSFAGQETQYF. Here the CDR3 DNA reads TGTGCCAGCAGTTTCGCAGGCCAAGAGACCCAGTACTTC.

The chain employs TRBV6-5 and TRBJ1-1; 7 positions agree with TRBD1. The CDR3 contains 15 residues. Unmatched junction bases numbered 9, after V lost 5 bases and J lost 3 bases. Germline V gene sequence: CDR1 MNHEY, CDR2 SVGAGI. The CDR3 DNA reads TGTGCCAGCAGTCAGGGGGGAGAAGGTGACACTGAAGCTTTCTTT. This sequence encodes CASSQGGEGDTEAFF.

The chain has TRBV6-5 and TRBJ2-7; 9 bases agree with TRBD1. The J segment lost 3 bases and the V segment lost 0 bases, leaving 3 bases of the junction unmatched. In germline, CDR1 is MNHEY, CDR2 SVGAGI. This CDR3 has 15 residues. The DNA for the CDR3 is TGTGCCAGCAGTTACTCCGGGACAGGGTTCTACGAGCAGTACTTC. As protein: CASSYSGTGFYEQYF.

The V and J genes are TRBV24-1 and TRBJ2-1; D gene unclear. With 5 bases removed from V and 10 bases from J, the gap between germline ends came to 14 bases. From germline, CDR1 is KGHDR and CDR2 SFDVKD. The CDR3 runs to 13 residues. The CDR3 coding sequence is TGTGCCACCAGTGGTTCCCTGCTAGGAGAGCAGTTCTTC. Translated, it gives CATSGSLLGEQFF.

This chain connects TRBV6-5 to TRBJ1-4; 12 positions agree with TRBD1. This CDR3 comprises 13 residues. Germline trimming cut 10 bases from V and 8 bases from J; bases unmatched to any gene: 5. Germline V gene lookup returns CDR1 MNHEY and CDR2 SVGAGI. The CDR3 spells CATGQGAREKLFF. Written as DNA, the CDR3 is TGTGCCACGGGACAGGGGGCCCGGGAAAAACTGTTTTTT.

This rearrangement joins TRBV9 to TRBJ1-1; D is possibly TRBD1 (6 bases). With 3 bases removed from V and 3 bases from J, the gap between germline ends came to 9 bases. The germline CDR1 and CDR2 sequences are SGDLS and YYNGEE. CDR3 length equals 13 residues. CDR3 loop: CASSDRDDTEAFF. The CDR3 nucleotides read TGTGCCAGCAGCGACAGGGATGACACTGAAGCTTTCTTT. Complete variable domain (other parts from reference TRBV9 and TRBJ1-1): DSGVTQTPKHLITATGQRVTLRCSPRSGDLSVYWYQQSLDQGLQFLIQYYNGEERAKGNILERFSAQQFPDLHSELNLSSLELGDSALYFCASSDRDDTEAFFGQGTRLTVV.

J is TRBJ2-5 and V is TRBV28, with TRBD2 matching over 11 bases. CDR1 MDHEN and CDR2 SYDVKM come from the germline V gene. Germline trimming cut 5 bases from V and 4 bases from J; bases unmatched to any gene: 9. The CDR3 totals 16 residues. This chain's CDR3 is CASSPLLAGGGETQYF. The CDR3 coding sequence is TGTGCCAGCAGTCCCCTTCTAGCGGGGGGAGGAGAGACCCAGTACTTC.

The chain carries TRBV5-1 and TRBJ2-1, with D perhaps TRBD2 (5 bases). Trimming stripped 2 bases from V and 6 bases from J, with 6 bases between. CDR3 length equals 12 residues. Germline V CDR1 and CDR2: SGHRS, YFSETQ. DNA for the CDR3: TGCGCCAGCAGCTTCGAGGGCAATGAGCAGTTCTTC. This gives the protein CASSFEGNEQFF.

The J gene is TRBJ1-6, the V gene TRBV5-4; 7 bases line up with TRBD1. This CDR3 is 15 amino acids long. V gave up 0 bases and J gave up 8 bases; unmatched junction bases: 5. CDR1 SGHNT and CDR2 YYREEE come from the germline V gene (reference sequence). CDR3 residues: CASSLAGRGDSPLHF. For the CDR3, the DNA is TGTGCCAGCAGCTTGGCGGGCAGGGGGGATTCACCCCTCCACTTT. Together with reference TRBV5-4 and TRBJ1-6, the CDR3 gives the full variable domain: ETGVTQSPTHLIKTRGQQVTLRCSSQSGHNTVSWYQQALGQGPQFIFQYYREEENGRGNFPPRFSGLQFPNYSSELNVNALELDDSALYLCASSLAGRGDSPLHFGNGTRLTVT.

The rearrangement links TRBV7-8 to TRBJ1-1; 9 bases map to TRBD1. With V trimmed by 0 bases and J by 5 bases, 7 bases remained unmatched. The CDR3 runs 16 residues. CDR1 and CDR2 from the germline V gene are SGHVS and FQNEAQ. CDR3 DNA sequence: TGTGCCAGCAGCTTAGCGACAGGGGGTACGGGGACTGAAGCTTTCTTT. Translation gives CASSLATGGTGTEAFF.

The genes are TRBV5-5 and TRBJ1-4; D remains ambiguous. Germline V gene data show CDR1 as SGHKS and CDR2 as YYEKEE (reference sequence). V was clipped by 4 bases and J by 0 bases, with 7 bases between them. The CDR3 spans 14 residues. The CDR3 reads CASSPRTTNEKLFF. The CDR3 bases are TGTGCCAGCAGCCCCAGAACAACTAATGAAAAACTGTTTTTT.

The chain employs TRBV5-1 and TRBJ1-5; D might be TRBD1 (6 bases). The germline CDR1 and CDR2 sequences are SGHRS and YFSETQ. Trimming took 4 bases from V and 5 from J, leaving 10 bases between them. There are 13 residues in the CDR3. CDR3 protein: CASSRTADQPQHF. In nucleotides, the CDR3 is TGCGCCAGCAGCCGGACAGCAGATCAGCCCCAGCATTTT.

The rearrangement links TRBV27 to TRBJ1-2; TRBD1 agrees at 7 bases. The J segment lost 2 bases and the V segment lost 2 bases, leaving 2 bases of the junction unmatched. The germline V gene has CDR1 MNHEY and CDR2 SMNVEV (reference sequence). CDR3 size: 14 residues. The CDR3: CASSLGTENYGYTF. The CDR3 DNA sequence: TGTGCCAGCAGTTTAGGGACAGAAAACTATGGCTACACCTTC.

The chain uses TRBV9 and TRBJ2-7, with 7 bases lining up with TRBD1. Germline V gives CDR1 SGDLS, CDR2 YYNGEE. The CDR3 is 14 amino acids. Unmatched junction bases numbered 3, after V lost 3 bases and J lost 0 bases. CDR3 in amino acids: CASSGRDSSYEQYF. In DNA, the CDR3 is TGTGCCAGCAGCGGCCGGGACAGCTCCTACGAGCAGTACTTC.

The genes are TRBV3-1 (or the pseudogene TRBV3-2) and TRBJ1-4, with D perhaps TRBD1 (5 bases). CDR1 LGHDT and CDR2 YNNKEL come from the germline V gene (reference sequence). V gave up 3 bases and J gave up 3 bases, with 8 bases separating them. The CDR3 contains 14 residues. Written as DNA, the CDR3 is TGTGCCAGCAGCCAGGGGCAGTCTAATGAAAAACTGTTTTTT. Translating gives CASSQGQSNEKLFF.

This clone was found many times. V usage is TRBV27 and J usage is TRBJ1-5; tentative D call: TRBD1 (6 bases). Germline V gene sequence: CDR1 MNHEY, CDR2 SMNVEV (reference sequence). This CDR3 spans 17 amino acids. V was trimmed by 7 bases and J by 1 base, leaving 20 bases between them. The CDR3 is CASIARSGGLSNQPQHF. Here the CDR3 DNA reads TGTGCCAGCATTGCAAGGAGCGGGGGCCTAAGCAATCAGCCCCAGCATTTT.

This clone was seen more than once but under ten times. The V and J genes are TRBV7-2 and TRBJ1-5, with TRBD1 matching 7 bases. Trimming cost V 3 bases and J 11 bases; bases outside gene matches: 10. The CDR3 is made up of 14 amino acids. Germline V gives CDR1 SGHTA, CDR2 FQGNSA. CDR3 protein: CASSLGQPDGSQHF. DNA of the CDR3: TGTGCCAGCAGCTTGGGACAGCCGGACGGGTCCCAGCATTTT.

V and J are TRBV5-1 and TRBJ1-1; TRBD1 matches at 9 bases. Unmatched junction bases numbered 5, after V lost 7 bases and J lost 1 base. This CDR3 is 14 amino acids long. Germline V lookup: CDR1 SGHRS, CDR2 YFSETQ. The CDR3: CASGQGQGNTEAFF. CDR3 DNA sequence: TGCGCCAGCGGCCAGGGACAGGGGAACACTGAAGCTTTCTTT.

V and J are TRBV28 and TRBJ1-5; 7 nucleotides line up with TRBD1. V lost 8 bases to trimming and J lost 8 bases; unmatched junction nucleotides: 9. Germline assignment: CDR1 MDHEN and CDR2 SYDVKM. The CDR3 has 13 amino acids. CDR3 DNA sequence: TGTGCCAGCGGGACAGCCCTCCTTGAGCCCCAGCATTTT. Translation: CASGTALLEPQHF. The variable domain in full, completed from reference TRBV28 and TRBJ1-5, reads DVKVTQSSRYLVKRTGEKVFLECVQDMDHENMFWYRQDPGLGLRLIYFSYDVKMKEKGDIPEGYSVSREKKERFSLILESASTNQTSMYLCASGTALLEPQHFGDGTRLSIL.

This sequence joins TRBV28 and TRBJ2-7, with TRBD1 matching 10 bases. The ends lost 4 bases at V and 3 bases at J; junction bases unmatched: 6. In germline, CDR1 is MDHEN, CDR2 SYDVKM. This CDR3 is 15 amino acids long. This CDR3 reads CASSSAGQGFYEQYF. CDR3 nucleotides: TGTGCCAGCAGTTCCGCGGGACAGGGGTTCTACGAGCAGTACTTC.

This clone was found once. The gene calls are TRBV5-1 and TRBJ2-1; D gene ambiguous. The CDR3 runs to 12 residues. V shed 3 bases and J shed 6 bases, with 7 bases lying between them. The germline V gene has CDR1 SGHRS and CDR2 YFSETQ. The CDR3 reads CASSSAVNEQFF. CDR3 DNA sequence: TGCGCCAGCAGCTCCGCGGTCAATGAGCAGTTCTTC.

CDR3 DNA: TGTGCCAGCTCACCACCGGGGCAAGGGGCCGAGCAGTACTTC. Protein sequence: CASSPPGQGAEQYF. The V call is TRBV18, the J call TRBJ2-7; possibly TRBD1 for D (5 bases). The germline V gene encodes CDR1 KGHSH and CDR2 LQKENI. The CDR3 runs 14 residues. Trimming took off 0 bases at V and 6 bases at J, with 12 bases between the two ends.

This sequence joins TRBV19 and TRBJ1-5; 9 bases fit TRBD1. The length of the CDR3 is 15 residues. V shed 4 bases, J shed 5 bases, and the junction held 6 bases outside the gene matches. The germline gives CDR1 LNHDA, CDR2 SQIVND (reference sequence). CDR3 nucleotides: TGTGCCAGTAGTACCCGGGACAGGGCCGATCAGCCCCAGCATTTT. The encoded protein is CASSTRDRADQPQHF.

This chain's CDR3 is CASSSGTGRGQPQHF. The CDR3 DNA is TGTGCCAGCAGCTCTGGGACAGGGAGGGGTCAGCCCCAGCATTTT. The V gene is TRBV6-5, the J gene TRBJ1-5; 9 bases fit TRBD1. This CDR3 spans 15 amino acids. V was pared by 6 bases and J by 6 bases, with 9 bases of the junction left unmatched. Germline-derived CDR1 and CDR2 are MNHEY and SVGAGI.

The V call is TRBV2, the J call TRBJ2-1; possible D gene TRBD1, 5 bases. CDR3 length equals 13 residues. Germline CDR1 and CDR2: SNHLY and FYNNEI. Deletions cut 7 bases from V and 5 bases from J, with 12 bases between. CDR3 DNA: TGTGCCAGCACGGCAGACAGTAACAATGAGCAGTTCTTC. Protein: CASTADSNNEQFF. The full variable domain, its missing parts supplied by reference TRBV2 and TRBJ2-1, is EPEVTQTPSHQVTQMGQEVILRCVPISNHLYFYWYRQILGQKVEFLVSFYNNEISEKSEIFDDQFSVERPDGSNFTLKIRSTKLEDSAMYFCASTADSNNEQFFGPGTRLTVL.

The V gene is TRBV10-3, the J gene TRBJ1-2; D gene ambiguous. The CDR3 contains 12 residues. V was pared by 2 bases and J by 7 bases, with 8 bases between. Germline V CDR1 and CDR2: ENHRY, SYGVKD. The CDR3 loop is CAISENSLGYTF. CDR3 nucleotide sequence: TGTGCCATCAGTGAGAACAGCCTTGGCTACACCTTC.